One and the same sample provided the 20 T cell receptor beta chains below, sequenced in a study of blood T cell repertoires in COVID-19. Only in-frame clones appear in the TCRdb table, and some are missing; sequencing was by immunoSEQ multiplex PCR. This table has 300,000 to 350,000 clones, roughly 89% appearing once. The sequenced material came from peripheral blood. The origin of the receptors is a woman aged 40 to 49 with COVID-19, enrolled during active disease.

This chain uses TRBV5-1 with TRBJ2-7; TRBD1 aligns across 7 bases. This CDR3 has 15 amino acids. The germline V gene has CDR1 SGHRS and CDR2 YFSETQ. With V trimmed by 0 bases and J by 4 bases, 7 bases remained unmatched. The CDR3 DNA is TGCGCCAGCAGCTTGGGACGAGGGGGCTTATACGAGCAGTACTTC. Its protein product is CASSLGRGGLYEQYF.

This CDR3 is CASRDSNTGELFF. Here the CDR3 DNA reads TGTGCCAGCCGGGACTCGAACACCGGGGAGCTGTTTTTT. The chain recombines TRBV25-1 with TRBJ2-2, with D possibly being TRBD2 (6 bases). The CDR3 length is 13 residues. In germline, CDR1 is MGHDK, CDR2 SYGVNS. The V and J ends lost 8 bases and 0 bases respectively, with 7 bases between them.

This chain joins TRBV29-1 and TRBJ1-2; D ambiguous. Germline assignment: CDR1 SQVTM and CDR2 ANQGSEA. The CDR3 is 12 residues long. V dropped 7 bases and J dropped 4 bases, with 13 bases sitting between them. CDR3 nucleotides: TGCAGCGACCACAGAGGGAGCTATGGCTACACCTTC. Protein sequence: CSDHRGSYGYTF.

The J gene is TRBJ2-2, the V gene TRBV18; no clear D. The CDR3 loop spans 16 amino acids. Germline assignment: CDR1 KGHSH and CDR2 LQKENI. Trimming pared 2 bases from V and 0 bases from J, leaving 10 bases between. The CDR3 here is CASSPNPGPNTGELFF. In DNA form, the CDR3 reads TGTGCCAGCTCACCAAACCCTGGCCCGAACACCGGGGAGCTGTTTTTT.

J is TRBJ2-7 and V is TRBV18; no firm D call. V was clipped by 2 bases and J by 0 bases, with 5 bases between them. This CDR3 is 13 amino acids long. From germline, CDR1 is KGHSH and CDR2 LQKENI. This CDR3 reads CASSPSSSYEQYF. The CDR3 DNA sequence: TGTGCCAGCTCACCATCGAGCTCCTACGAGCAGTACTTC.

The chain carries TRBV27 and TRBJ2-7; D perhaps matches TRBD2 (5 bases). Germline values: CDR1 MNHEY, CDR2 SMNVEV (reference sequence). CDR3 length equals 16 residues. V dropped 5 bases and J dropped 1 base, with 18 bases sitting between them. The CDR3 DNA sequence: TGTGCCAGCAGTACCGTGACGGGGATCTTATCCTACGAGCAGTACTTC. Protein: CASSTVTGILSYEQYF.

V is TRBV5-8 and J is TRBJ2-3; D is unclear. V was trimmed by 2 bases and J by 2 bases, leaving 6 bases between them. CDR1 and CDR2 from the germline V gene are SGHTS and YDEGEE. The CDR3 has 13 residues. The DNA of the CDR3 is TGTGCCAGCAGCTTCTTACTCACAGATACGCAGTATTTT. It codes for CASSFLLTDTQYF.

The J gene is TRBJ1-2, the V gene TRBV6-5; D is perhaps TRBD1 (6 bases). The CDR3 consists of 14 residues. Germline V lookup: CDR1 MNHEY, CDR2 SVGAGI. The germline V and J ends were trimmed by 5 bases and 3 bases, with 13 bases remaining between them. The CDR3 DNA sequence: TGTGCCAGCAGTCGTCCAGGGGCAGACTATGGCTACACCTTC. Protein sequence: CASSRPGADYGYTF.

The CDR3 sequence: CASSQEGRGETQYF. The CDR3 coding sequence is TGCGCCAGCAGCCAAGAGGGTCGCGGAGAGACCCAGTACTTC. V gene TRBV4-3 combines with J gene TRBJ2-5; D is uncertain. The germline CDR1 and CDR2 sequences are LGHNA and YSLEER. V was cut by 0 bases and J by 4 bases, with 9 bases left in between. CDR3 length: 14 amino acids.

This rearrangement joins TRBV2 to TRBJ1-6; 10 nucleotides line up with TRBD1. Germline CDR1 SNHLY, CDR2 FYNNEI. There are 14 residues in the CDR3. Losses at the gene ends were 6 bases for V and 9 bases for J; bases not matched to a gene: 5. The CDR3 DNA reads TGTGCCAGCAGGACAGGGGGCGCTTCTTCACCCCTCCACTTT. This codes for CASRTGGASSPLHF.

J is TRBJ1-2 and V is TRBV12-3 or TRBV12-4, with 7 nucleotides matching TRBD1. The CDR3 extends over 12 amino acids. Trimming cost V 4 bases and J 10 bases; bases outside gene matches: 6. The DNA for the CDR3 is TGTGCCAGCAGTTCGCCGGGACAGCACTACACCTTC. Translating it yields CASSSPGQHYTF.

The chain is built from TRBV2 and TRBJ1-3, with D possibly matching TRBD1 (5 bases). This CDR3 is 13 amino acids long. In germline, CDR1 is SNHLY, CDR2 FYNNEI. V lost 10 bases, J lost 0 bases, and 10 bases lay in between. CDR3 sequence reads: CATGTSSGNTIYF. The CDR3 DNA reads as TGTGCCACCGGGACTTCCTCTGGAAACACCATATATTTT.

The chain is built from TRBV4-1 and TRBJ2-1; TRBD2 matches at 7 bases. There are 16 residues in the CDR3. J gave up 0 bases and V 6 bases, and 8 bases lay outside the gene matches. Germline V CDR1 and CDR2: MGHRA, YSYEKL. In nucleotides, the CDR3 is TGCGCCAGCAGTCAGGAAGCGGGGAGCTCCTACAATGAGCAGTTCTTC. Translating it yields CASSQEAGSSYNEQFF.

The genes are TRBV5-5 and TRBJ2-3, with TRBD1 identical over 7 bases. V lost 0 bases to trimming and J lost 2 bases; unmatched junction nucleotides: 6. The CDR3 extends over 16 amino acids. The germline gives CDR1 SGHKS, CDR2 YYEKEE (reference sequence). DNA of the CDR3: TGTGCCAGCAGCTTGGCTGCCGGGACAGTCACAGATACGCAGTATTTT. Translated, it gives CASSLAAGTVTDTQYF.

The chain carries TRBV7-2 and TRBJ1-4; tentatively, D is TRBD1 (6 bases). The V and J ends lost 5 bases and 9 bases respectively, with 22 bases between them. Germline V gene sequence: CDR1 SGHTA, CDR2 FQGNSA. The CDR3 totals 16 residues. This CDR3 is CASSPYQGPLDQKLFF. Written as DNA, the CDR3 is TGTGCCAGCAGCCCCTACCAGGGGCCACTGGATCAAAAACTGTTTTTT.

The V gene is TRBV7-2, the J gene TRBJ2-3, with 11 bases that match TRBD2. The CDR3 loop spans 16 amino acids. Germline V gene lookup returns CDR1 SGHTA and CDR2 FQGNSA. Trimming removed 2 bases from V and 0 bases from J; junction bases left unmatched: 1. The chain's CDR3 is CASSLLAGGSTDTQYF. For the CDR3, the DNA is TGTGCCAGCAGCTTACTAGCGGGAGGCAGCACAGATACGCAGTATTTT.

This clone was counted once. This chain joins TRBV3-1 (or the pseudogene TRBV3-2) and TRBJ2-3; no clear D. This CDR3 spans 13 amino acids. Germline V lookup: CDR1 LGHDT, CDR2 YNNKEL (reference sequence). Between the trimmed V and J ends, which lost 3 bases and 3 bases, there was a span of 7 bases. Written as DNA, the CDR3 is TGTGCCAGCAGCCAGGGCGAAACAGATACGCAGTATTTT. It specifies CASSQGETDTQYF.

The V and J genes are TRBV12-3 or TRBV12-4 and TRBJ2-5; tentative D call: TRBD1 (5 bases). The CDR3 is made up of 13 amino acids. The V gene lost 3 bases and the J gene lost 5 bases, with 10 bases spanning the gap. The CDR3 sequence is CASSFKNRETQYF. In DNA, the CDR3 is TGTGCCAGCAGTTTTAAGAACAGGGAGACCCAGTACTTC.

Comment on this clone: One end of the junction varies from germline; a read error may be responsible. The V gene is TRBV27, the J gene TRBJ2-3; 7 nucleotides align to TRBD2. The CDR3 totals 20 residues. The germline gives CDR1 MNHEY, CDR2 SMNVEV (reference sequence). The CDR3 here is CACSFLSWSLGGGGADTQYF. The CDR3 DNA reads as TGTGCCTGCAGTTTCCTCTCCTGGTCCTTGGGCGGGGGTGGGGCAGATACGCAGTATTTT.

This chain joins TRBV6-2 or TRBV6-3 and TRBJ2-1; D perhaps matches TRBD1 (5 bases). Germline values: CDR1 MNHEY, CDR2 SVGEGT. The CDR3 runs to 12 residues. The V end was cut by 2 bases, the J end by 8 bases, with 7 bases between. The CDR3: CASSYKGYEQFF. The CDR3 DNA reads as TGTGCCAGCAGTTACAAGGGGTATGAGCAGTTCTTC.